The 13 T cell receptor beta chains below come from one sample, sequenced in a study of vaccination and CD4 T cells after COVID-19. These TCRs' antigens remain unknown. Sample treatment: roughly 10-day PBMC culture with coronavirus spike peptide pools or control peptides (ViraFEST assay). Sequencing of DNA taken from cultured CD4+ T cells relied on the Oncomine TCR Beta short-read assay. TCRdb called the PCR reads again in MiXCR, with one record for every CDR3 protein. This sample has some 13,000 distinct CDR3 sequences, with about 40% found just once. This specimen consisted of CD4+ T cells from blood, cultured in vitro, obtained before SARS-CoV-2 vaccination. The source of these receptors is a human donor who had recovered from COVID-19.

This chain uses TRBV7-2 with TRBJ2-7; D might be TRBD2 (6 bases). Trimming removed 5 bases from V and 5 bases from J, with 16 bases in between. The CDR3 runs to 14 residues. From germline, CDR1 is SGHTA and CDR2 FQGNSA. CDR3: CASSPAGMSHEQYF. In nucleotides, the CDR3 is TGTGCCAGCAGCCCGGCGGGGATGTCCCACGAGCAGTACTTC. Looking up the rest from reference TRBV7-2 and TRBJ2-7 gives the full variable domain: GAGVSQSPSNKVTEKGKDVELRCDPISGHTALYWYRQSLGQGLEFLIYFQGNSAPDKSGLPSDRFSAERTGGSVSTLTIQRTQQEDSAVYLCASSPAGMSHEQYFGPGTRLTVT.

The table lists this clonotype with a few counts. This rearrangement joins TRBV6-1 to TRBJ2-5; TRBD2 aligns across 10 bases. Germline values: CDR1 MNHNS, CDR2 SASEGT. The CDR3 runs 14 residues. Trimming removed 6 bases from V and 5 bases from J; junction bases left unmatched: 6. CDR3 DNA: TGTGCCAGCAGGCCGACTAGCGGGCTGGAGACCCAGTACTTC. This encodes CASRPTSGLETQYF.

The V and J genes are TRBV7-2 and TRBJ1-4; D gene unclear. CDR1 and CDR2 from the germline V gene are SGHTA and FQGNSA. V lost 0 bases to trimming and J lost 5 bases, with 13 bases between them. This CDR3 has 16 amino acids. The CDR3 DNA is TGTGCCAGCAGCTTAGCGAGGCACCGAGGGAATGAAAAACTGTTTTTT. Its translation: CASSLARHRGNEKLFF.

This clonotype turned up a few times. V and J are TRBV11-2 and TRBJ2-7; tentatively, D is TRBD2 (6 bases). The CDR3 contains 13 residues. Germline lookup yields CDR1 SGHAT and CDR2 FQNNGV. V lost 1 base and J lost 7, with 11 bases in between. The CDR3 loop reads CASSLGRAGEQYF. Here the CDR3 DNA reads TGTGCCAGCAGCTTAGGGAGGGCTGGAGAGCAGTACTTC.

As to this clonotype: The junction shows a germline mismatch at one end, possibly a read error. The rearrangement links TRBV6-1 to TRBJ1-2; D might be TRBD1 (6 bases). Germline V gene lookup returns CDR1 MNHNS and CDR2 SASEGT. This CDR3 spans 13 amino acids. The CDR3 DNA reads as TGTGCCAGTCAGTCCGGCGGGGGCTACGGCTTCACCTTC. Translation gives CASQSGGGYGFTF.

This CDR3 is CASGRYGYTF. The CDR3 DNA reads as TGTGCCAGCGGCCGCTATGGCTACACCTTC. V usage is TRBV6-2 or TRBV6-3 and J usage is TRBJ1-2, with D unresolved. The CDR3 loop spans 10 amino acids. Germline V lookup: CDR1 MNHEY, CDR2 SVGEGT. V lost 8 bases, J lost 4 bases, and 5 bases lay in between.

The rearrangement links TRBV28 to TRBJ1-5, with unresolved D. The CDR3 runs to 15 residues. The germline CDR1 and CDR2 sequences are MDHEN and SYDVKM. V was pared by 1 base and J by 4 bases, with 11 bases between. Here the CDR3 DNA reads TGTGCCAGCAGTTTATCCCTTATTATGAATCAGCCCCAGCATTTT. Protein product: CASSLSLIMNQPQHF.

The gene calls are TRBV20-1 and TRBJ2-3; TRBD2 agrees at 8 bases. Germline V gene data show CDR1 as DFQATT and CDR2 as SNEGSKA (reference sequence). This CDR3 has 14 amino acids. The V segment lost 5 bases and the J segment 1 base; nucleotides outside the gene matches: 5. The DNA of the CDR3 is TGCAGTGCTTTACCGGGACTAGGCACAGATACGCAGTATTTT. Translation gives CSALPGLGTDTQYF.

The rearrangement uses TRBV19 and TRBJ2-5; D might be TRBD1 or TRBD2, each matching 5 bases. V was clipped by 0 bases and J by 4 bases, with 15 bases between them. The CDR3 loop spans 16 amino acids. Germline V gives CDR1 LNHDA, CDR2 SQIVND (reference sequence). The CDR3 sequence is CASSIDLGAPGETQYF. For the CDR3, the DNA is TGTGCCAGTAGTATAGACCTCGGGGCACCGGGAGAGACCCAGTACTTC.

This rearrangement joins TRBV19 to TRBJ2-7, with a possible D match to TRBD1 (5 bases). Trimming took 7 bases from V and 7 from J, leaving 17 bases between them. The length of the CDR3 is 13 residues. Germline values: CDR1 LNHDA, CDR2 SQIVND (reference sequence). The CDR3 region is CASKGRATREQYF. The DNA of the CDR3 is TGTGCCAGTAAAGGCAGGGCGACTCGGGAGCAGTACTTC.

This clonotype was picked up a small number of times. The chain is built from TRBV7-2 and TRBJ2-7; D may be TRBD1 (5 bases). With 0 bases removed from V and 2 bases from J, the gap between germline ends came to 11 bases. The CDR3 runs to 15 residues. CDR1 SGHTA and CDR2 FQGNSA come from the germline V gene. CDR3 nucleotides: TGTGCCAGCAGCTTAGCGCCTGACAGTACCTACGAGCAGTACTTC. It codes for CASSLAPDSTYEQYF. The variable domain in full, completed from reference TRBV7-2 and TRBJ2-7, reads GAGVSQSPSNKVTEKGKDVELRCDPISGHTALYWYRQSLGQGLEFLIYFQGNSAPDKSGLPSDRFSAERTGGSVSTLTIQRTQQEDSAVYLCASSLAPDSTYEQYFGPGTRLTVT.

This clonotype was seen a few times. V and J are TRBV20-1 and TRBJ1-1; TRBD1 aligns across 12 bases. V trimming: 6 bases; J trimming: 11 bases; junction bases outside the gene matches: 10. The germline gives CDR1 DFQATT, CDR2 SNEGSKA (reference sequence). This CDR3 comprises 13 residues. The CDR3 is CSAPGTGGSGAFF. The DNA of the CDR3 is TGCAGTGCCCCCGGGACAGGGGGCTCGGGGGCTTTCTTT.

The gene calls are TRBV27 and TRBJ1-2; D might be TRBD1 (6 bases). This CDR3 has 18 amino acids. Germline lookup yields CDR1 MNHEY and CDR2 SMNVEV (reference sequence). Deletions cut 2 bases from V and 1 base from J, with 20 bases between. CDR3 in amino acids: CASSLMAGVTRVNYGYTF. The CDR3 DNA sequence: TGTGCCAGCAGTTTAATGGCAGGGGTCACTCGGGTTAACTATGGCTACACCTTC.